A single sample gave rise to the 12 T cell receptor beta chains below, sequenced in a study of vaccination effects on CD4 cells after COVID-19. These receptors have no identified antigens. Profiled with immunoSEQ multiplex PCR; TCRdb holds only in-frame clones, not every one. This sample has approximately 70,000 clones; approximately 80% occur once, and the top ten carry 1.2%. With the ViraFEST assay, the study expanded antigen-specific CD4+ T cells using viral peptide pools, then sequenced them. Isolating CD4+ T cells followed 9 to 11 days of culture. Participants got two doses of BNT162b2 or mRNA-1273 vaccine. The source was CD4+ T cells from PBMCs cultured with HCoV-229E spike peptides, collected after COVID-19 vaccination. These receptors were taken from a human donor who received a COVID-19 vaccine.

The chain joins TRBV2 to TRBJ2-5; D assignment may be TRBD1 or TRBD2 (5 bases each). The germline gives CDR1 SNHLY, CDR2 FYNNEI. V lost 4 bases and J lost 5, with 17 bases in between. This CDR3 is 15 amino acids long. DNA for the CDR3: TGTGCCAGCAGTGGGCAGGGCTCTCCGGGGGAGACCCAGTACTTC. Translation: CASSGQGSPGETQYF.

The chain combines TRBV27 with TRBJ1-2, with 7 positions matching TRBD1. The CDR3 sequence is 14 residues long. V shed 6 bases, J shed 6 bases, and the junction held 10 bases outside the gene matches. Germline lookup yields CDR1 MNHEY and CDR2 SMNVEV (reference sequence). CDR3 region: CASRSTGRFNGYTF. The CDR3 DNA sequence: TGTGCCAGCAGATCGACAGGGCGGTTTAATGGCTACACCTTC.

The gene calls are TRBV6-4 and TRBJ2-3; 11 nucleotides match TRBD2. CDR1 is MRHNA, CDR2 SNTAGT, per germline. Unmatched junction bases numbered 3, after V lost 5 bases and J lost 5 bases. The CDR3 has 14 amino acids. CDR3 in amino acids: CASSTSGGGDTQYF. Here the CDR3 DNA reads TGTGCCAGCAGTACTAGCGGGGGAGGAGATACGCAGTATTTT.

This chain links TRBV29-1 with TRBJ2-5, with 8 bases aligning to TRBD1. CDR3 length equals 13 residues. V gave up 4 bases and J gave up 5 bases; unmatched junction bases: 6. Germline V gives CDR1 SQVTM, CDR2 ANQGSEA. The CDR3 sequence: CSVVGQGWETQYF. The CDR3 DNA follows: TGCAGCGTTGTTGGACAGGGATGGGAGACCCAGTACTTC.

The chain uses TRBV19 and TRBJ2-4; D possibly matches TRBD1 or TRBD2 (5 bases each). The CDR3 sequence is 16 residues long. Trimming removed 5 bases at V and 11 bases at J, with 25 bases between. Germline V gene data show CDR1 as LNHDA and CDR2 as SQIVND (reference sequence). The CDR3 protein is CASSRQSGTSRRVQYF. The CDR3 DNA is TGTGCCAGTAGTCGCCAATCCGGGACCTCGAGAAGGGTTCAGTACTTC.

The chain is built from TRBV24-1 and TRBJ2-6; a weak D match, TRBD1 (6 bases). Germline assignment: CDR1 KGHDR and CDR2 SFDVKD. This CDR3 has 17 residues. Trimming stripped 3 bases from V and 0 bases from J, with 11 bases between. For the CDR3, the DNA is TGTGCCACCAGTGATCGGGACACAGGCTCTGGGGCCAACGTCCTGACTTTC. The encoded protein is CATSDRDTGSGANVLTF.

The chain employs TRBV30 and TRBJ2-3; D not resolved. This CDR3 region has 11 residues. The V gene's germline CDR1 is GTSNPN and CDR2 SVGIG (reference sequence). Trimming took off 2 bases at V and 7 bases at J, with 7 bases between the two ends. This CDR3 is CAWSLGNTQYF. DNA for the CDR3: TGTGCCTGGAGTTTGGGGAATACGCAGTATTTT.

The chain has TRBV2 and TRBJ2-2; no definite D call. Germline V gene data show CDR1 as SNHLY and CDR2 as FYNNEI. The CDR3 is made up of 16 amino acids. The germline V and J ends were trimmed by 3 bases and 2 bases, with 13 bases remaining between them. The CDR3 DNA follows: TGTGCCAGCAGTGATCCGGCAGGACCCAACACCGGGGAGCTGTTTTTT. Its translation is CASSDPAGPNTGELFF.

The chain joins TRBV6-5 to TRBJ1-5; 8 bases line up with TRBD1. The CDR3 is 15 residues long. The germline CDR1 and CDR2 sequences are MNHEY and SVGAGI. After removal of 6 bases from V and 2 bases from J, the junction contained 6 bases not matched to a gene. CDR3 DNA: TGTGCCAGCAGGAAGACAGGGGATGGCAATCAGCCCCAGCATTTT. Protein: CASRKTGDGNQPQHF.

J is TRBJ1-2 and V is TRBV28; D unclear. The CDR3 totals 15 residues. V was trimmed by 5 bases and J by 7 bases, leaving 20 bases between them. The V gene's germline CDR1 is MDHEN and CDR2 SYDVKM. The DNA for the CDR3 is TGTGCCAGCAGTGCCCCATCGGACGGGGATCGTGGCTACACCTTC. Translating it yields CASSAPSDGDRGYTF.

The chain carries TRBV27 and TRBJ2-4, with D perhaps assigned TRBD1 or TRBD2 (5 bases each). Germline CDR1 MNHEY, CDR2 SMNVEV (reference sequence). The CDR3 loop spans 16 amino acids. Deletions cut 4 bases from V and 1 base from J, with 14 bases between. CDR3 region: CASSSTGGGAKNIQYF. In DNA form, the CDR3 reads TGTGCCAGCAGTTCCACTGGGGGTGGGGCCAAAAACATTCAGTACTTC.

This chain connects TRBV3-1 (or the pseudogene TRBV3-2) to TRBJ2-7, with a tentative D call TRBD1 (6 bases). V was cut by 4 bases and J by 3 bases, with 22 bases left in between. Germline lookup yields CDR1 LGHDT and CDR2 YNNKEL (reference sequence). This CDR3 has 17 residues. CDR3 region: CASSRPDGRGPFYEQYV. In DNA, the CDR3 is TGTGCCAGCAGCCGACCAGACGGCAGGGGCCCATTCTACGAGCAGTACGTC.